The clone carrying this T cell receptor (beta chain) was recorded a few times. CDR1 SGHDT and CDR2 YYEEEE come from the germline V gene. The CDR3 covers 13 residues. V lost 3 bases, J lost 0 bases, and 7 bases lay in between. PCR used 60 Vbeta primers and 13 Jbeta primers. Profiled with immunoSEQ multiplex PCR; TCRdb holds only in-frame clones, not every one. The sample has about 98,000 clones, approximately 70% seen once. These data are taken from a study of cytomegalovirus exposure and HLA in healthy donors. Sequences were obtained from PBMCs. The clonotype was recovered from a man in his forties or fifties in good health and CMV-seronegative. The chain joins TRBV5-6 to TRBJ2-7; unclear D gene. In DNA form, the CDR3 reads TGTGCCAGCAGCTCGGGTAGCTCCTACGAGCAGTACTTC. Protein: CASSSGSSYEQYF.